This entry features one T cell receptor (beta chain) sequence. Repertoires were generated with immunoSEQ multiplex PCR, while TCRdb's copy carries only in-frame clones and drops some. The table records roughly 15,000 clones, about 90% of them present only once. The data stem from a study of OX40 agonist ivuxolimab in advanced cancers. With 0 bases clipped from V and 4 bases from J, the junction kept 9 bases outside the gene matches. The CDR3 contains 17 residues. The germline CDR1 and CDR2 sequences are LGHNA and YNFKEQ. This clonotype originated in an adult with an advanced solid tumor such as melanoma, head and neck, liver or kidney cancer. The J gene is TRBJ2-7, the V gene TRBV4-2; 10 bases match TRBD2. Sequenced here: CD4+ or CD8+ T cells sorted from blood, sampled in a trial of the OX40 agonist ivuxolimab. CDR3 residues: CASSQEAGLAEGYEQYF. In nucleotides, the CDR3 is TGTGCCAGCAGCCAAGAAGCCGGACTAGCGGAAGGTTACGAGCAGTACTTC.